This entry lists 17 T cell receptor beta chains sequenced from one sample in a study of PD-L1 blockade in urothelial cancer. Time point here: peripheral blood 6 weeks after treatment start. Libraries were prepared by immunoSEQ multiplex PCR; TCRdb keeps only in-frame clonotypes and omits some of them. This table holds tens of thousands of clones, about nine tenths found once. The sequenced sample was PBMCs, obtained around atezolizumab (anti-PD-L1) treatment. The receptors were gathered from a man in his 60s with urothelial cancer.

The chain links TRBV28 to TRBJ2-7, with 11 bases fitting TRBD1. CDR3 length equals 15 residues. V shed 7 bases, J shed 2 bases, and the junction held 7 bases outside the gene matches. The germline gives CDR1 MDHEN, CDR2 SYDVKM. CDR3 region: CASTGGGQGAYEQYF. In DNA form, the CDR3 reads TGTGCCAGCACAGGTGGGGGACAGGGGGCCTACGAGCAGTACTTC.

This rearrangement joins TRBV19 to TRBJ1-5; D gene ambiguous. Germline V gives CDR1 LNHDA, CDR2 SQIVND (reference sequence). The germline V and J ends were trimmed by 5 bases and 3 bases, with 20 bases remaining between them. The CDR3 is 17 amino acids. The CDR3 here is CASSVMTANSYNQPQHF. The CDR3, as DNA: TGTGCCAGTAGTGTCATGACGGCAAACAGCTACAATCAGCCCCAGCATTTT. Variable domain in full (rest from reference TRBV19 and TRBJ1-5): DGGITQSPKYLFRKEGQNVTLSCEQNLNHDAMYWYRQDPGQGLRLIYYSQIVNDFQKGDIAEGYSVSREKKESFPLTVTSAQKNPTAFYLCASSVMTANSYNQPQHFGDGTRLSIL.

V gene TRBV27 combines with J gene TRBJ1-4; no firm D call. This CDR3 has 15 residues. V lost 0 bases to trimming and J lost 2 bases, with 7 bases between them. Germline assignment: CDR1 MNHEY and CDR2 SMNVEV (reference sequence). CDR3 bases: TGTGCCAGCAGTTTATCGATGGGCACTAATGAAAAACTGTTTTTT. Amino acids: CASSLSMGTNEKLFF.

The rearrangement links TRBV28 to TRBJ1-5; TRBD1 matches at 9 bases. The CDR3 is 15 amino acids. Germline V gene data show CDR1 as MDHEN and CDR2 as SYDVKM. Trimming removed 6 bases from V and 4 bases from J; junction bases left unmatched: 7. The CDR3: CASSPGGTGNQPQHF. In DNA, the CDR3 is TGTGCCAGCAGCCCTGGCGGGACAGGGAATCAGCCCCAGCATTTT. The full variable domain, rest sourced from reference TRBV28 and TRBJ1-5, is DVKVTQSSRYLVKRTGEKVFLECVQDMDHENMFWYRQDPGLGLRLIYFSYDVKMKEKGDIPEGYSVSREKKERFSLILESASTNQTSMYLCASSPGGTGNQPQHFGDGTRLSIL.

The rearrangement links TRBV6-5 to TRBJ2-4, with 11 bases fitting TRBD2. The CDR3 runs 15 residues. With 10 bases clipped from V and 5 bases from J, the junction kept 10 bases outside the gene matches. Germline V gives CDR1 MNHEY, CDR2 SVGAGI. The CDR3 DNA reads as TGTGCCACCAAGCACTATAGCGGGAGGGAAAACATTCAGTACTTC. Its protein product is CATKHYSGRENIQYF.

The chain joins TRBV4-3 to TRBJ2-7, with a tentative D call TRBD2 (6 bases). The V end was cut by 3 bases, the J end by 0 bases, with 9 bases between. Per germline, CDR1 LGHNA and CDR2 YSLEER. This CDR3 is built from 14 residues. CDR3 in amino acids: CASSHGGPSYEQYF. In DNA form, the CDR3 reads TGCGCCAGCAGCCACGGGGGTCCCTCCTACGAGCAGTACTTC.

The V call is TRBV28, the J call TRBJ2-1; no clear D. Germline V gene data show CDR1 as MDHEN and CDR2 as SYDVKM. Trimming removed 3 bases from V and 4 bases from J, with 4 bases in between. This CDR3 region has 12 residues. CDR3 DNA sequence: TGTGCCAGCAGTTTTTATTACAATGAGCAGTTCTTC. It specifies CASSFYYNEQFF.

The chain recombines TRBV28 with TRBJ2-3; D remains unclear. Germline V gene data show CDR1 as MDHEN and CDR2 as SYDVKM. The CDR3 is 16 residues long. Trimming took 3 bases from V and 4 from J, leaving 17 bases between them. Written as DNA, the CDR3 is TGTGCCAGCAGTTTCTCAGGAATGAATTGGGCAGATACGCAGTATTTT. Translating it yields CASSFSGMNWADTQYF.

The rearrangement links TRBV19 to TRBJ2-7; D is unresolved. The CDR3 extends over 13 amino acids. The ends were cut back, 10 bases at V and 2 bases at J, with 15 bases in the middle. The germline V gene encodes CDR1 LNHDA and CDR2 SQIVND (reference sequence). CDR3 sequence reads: CATKSSNAYEQYF. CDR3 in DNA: TGTGCCACCAAGAGCTCAAACGCCTACGAGCAGTACTTC.

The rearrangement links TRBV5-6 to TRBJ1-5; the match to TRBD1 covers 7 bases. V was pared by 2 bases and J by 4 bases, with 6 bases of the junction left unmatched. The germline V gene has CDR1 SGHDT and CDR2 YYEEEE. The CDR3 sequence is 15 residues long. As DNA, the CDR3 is TGTGCCAGCAGCTTTGCGACAGGGATAAATCAGCCCCAGCATTTT. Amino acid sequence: CASSFATGINQPQHF.

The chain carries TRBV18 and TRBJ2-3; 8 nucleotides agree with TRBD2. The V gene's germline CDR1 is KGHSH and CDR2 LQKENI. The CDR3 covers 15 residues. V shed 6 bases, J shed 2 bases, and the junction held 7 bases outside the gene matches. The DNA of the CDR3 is TGTGCCAGCTCGCCTGGAGCGGGAGCCACAGATACGCAGTATTTT. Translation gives CASSPGAGATDTQYF.

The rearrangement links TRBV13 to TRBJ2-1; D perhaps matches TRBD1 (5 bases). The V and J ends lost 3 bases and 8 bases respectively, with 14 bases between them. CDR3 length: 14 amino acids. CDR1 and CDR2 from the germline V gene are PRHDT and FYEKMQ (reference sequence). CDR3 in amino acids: CASSLAGNVHEQFF. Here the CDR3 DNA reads TGTGCCAGCAGCTTGGCAGGGAATGTGCATGAGCAGTTCTTC. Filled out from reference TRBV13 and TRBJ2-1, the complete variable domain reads AAGVIQSPRHLIKEKRETATLKCYPIPRHDTVYWYQQGPGQDPQFLISFYEKMQSDKGSIPDRFSAQQFSDYHSELNMSSLELGDSALYFCASSLAGNVHEQFFGPGTRLTVL.

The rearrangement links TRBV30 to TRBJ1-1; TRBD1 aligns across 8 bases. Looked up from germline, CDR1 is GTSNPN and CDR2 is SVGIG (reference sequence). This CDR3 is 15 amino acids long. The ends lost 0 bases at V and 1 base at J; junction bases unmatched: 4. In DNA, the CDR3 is TGTGCCTGGAGTGTAGGCGGGACAGGGAACACTGAAGCTTTCTTT. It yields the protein CAWSVGGTGNTEAFF.

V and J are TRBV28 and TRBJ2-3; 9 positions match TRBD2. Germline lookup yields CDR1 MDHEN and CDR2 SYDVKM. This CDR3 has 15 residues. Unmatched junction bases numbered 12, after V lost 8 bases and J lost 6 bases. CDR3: CASGWLAGIGDTQYF. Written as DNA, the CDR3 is TGTGCCAGCGGGTGGCTAGCGGGAATCGGTGATACGCAGTATTTT.

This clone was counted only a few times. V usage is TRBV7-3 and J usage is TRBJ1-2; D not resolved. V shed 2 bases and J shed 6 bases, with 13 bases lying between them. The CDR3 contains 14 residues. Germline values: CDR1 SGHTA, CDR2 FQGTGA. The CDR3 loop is CASSLSHMGDGYTF. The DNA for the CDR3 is TGTGCCAGCAGCTTATCACATATGGGCGATGGCTACACCTTC.

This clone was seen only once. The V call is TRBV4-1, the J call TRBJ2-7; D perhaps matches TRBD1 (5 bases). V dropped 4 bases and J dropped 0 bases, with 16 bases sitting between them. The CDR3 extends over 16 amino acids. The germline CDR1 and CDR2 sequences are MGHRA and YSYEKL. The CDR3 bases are TGCGCCAGCAGCCCAGGACACGTCCTCAGCTCCTACGAGCAGTACTTC. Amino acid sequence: CASSPGHVLSSYEQYF.

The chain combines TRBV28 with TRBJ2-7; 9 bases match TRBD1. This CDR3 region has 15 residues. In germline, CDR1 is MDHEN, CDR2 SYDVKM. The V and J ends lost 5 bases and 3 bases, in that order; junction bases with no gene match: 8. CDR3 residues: CASSGTGTGIYEQYF. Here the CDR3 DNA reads TGTGCCAGCAGTGGAACCGGGACAGGGATCTACGAGCAGTACTTC.